This T cell receptor (beta chain) came from a study of type 1 regulatory T cells. For the study at large: An in vitro protocol generated T-allo10, a Tr1-enriched, alloantigen-specific CD4 T cell product.

V lost 5 bases and J lost 5; bases outside the gene matches: 7. The CDR3 contains 14 residues. Germline V gene data show CDR1 as MNHEY and CDR2 as SVGAGI. TCRdb independently ran MiXCR on the reads; one entry per CDR3 protein. Of about 65,000 distinct CDR3 sequences in the sample, 45% to 50% are singletons; the top ten hold about 2%. Of note for this clonotype: The target antigen is unknown.

Whole-study findings and limits: Type 1 regulatory T cells had a more restricted TCR repertoire than non-type 1 regulatory T cells.

The TCR was taken from a human donor in good health. The rearrangement uses TRBV6-5 and TRBJ1-1; 8 nucleotides align to TRBD1. The sample consisted of cultured non-Tr1 T cells, either the whole culture or a sorted T cell fraction (not recorded which). The CDR3 coding sequence is TGTGCCAGCAGTGTGGACAGGGTTGGGACTGAAGCTTTCTTT. Translating it yields CASSVDRVGTEAFF.